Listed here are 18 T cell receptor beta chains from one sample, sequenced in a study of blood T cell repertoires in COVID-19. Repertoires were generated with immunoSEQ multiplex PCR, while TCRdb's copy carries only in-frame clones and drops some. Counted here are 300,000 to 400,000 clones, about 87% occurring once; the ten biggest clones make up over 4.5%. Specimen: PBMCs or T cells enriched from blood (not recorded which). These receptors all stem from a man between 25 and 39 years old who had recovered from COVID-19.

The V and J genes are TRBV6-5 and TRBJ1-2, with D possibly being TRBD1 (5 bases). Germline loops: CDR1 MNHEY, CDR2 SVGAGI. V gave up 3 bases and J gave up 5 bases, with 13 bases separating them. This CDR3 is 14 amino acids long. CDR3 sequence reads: CASSYSGSYYGYTF. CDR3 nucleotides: TGTGCCAGCAGTTATTCAGGGTCCTATTATGGCTACACCTTC.

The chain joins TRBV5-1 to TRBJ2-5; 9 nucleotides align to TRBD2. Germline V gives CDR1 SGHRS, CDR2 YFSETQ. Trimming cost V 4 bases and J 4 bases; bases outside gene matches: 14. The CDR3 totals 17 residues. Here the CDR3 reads CASSNHNGRGGRETQYF. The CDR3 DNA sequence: TGCGCCAGCAGCAACCATAATGGGCGGGGGGGCCGAGAGACCCAGTACTTC.

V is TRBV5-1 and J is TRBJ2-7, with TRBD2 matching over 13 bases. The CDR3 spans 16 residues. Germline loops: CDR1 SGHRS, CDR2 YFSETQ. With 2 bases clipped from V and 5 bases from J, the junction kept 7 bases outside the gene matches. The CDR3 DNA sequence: TGCGCCAGCAGCTTCCGGACTAGCGGGGGCATGGACGAGCAGTACTTC. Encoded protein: CASSFRTSGGMDEQYF. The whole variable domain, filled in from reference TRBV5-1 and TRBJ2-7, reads KAGVTQTPRYLIKTRGQQVTLSCSPISGHRSVSWYQQTPGQGLQFLFEYFSETQRNKGNFPGRFSGRQFSNSRSEMNVSTLELGDSALYLCASSFRTSGGMDEQYFGPGTRLTVT.

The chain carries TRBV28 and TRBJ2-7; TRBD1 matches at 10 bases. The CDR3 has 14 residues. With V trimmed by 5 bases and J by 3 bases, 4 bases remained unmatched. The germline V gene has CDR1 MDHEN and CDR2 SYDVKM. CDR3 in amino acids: CASSTDRGGYEQYF. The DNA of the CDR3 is TGTGCCAGCAGTACGGACAGGGGGGGCTACGAGCAGTACTTC.

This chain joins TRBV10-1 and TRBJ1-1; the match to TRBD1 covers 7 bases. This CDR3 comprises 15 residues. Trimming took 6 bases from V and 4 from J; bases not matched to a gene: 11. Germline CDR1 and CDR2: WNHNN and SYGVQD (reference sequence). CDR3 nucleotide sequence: TGCGCCAGCAGCGTCAGACAGGGCCGAGGCACTGAAGCTTTCTTT. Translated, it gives CASSVRQGRGTEAFF.

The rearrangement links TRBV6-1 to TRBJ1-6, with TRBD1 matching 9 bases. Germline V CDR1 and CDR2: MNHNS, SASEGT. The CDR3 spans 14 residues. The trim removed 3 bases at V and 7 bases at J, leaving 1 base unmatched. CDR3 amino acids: CASSEGTGNSPLHF. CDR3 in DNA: TGTGCCAGCAGTGAGGGGACAGGGAATTCACCCCTCCACTTT.

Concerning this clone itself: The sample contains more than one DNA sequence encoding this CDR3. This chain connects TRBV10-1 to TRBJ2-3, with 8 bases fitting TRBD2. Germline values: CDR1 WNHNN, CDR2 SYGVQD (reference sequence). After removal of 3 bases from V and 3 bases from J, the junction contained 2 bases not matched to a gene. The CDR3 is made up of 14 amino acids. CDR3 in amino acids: CASSELAVTDTQYF. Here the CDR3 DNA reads TGCGCCAGCAGTGAACTAGCGGTGACAGATACGCAGTATTTT.

The CDR3 coding sequence is TGTGCCAGCAGACTAAAGGGACAGGGGGCGAAAAGTTCCTATAATTCACCCCTCCACTTT. Its translation is CASRLKGQGAKSSYNSPLHF. V usage is TRBV7-3 and J usage is TRBJ1-6, with 12 bases lining up with TRBD1. Unmatched junction bases numbered 13, after V lost 6 bases and J lost 1 base. Germline values: CDR1 SGHTA, CDR2 FQGTGA. This CDR3 is built from 20 residues.

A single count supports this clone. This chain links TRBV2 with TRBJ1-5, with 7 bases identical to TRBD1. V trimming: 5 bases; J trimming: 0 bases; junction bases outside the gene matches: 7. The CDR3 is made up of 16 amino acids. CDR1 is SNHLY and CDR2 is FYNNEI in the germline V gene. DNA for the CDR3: TGTGCCAGCAGTCCGGGACAGAAAATTAGCAATCAGCCCCAGCATTTT. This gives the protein CASSPGQKISNQPQHF.

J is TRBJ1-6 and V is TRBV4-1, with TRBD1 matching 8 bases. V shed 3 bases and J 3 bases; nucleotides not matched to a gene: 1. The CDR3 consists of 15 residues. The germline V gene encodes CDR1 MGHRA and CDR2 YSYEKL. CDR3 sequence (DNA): TGCGCCAGCAGCCAGGGACAGGTCTATAATTCACCCCTCCACTTT. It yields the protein CASSQGQVYNSPLHF.

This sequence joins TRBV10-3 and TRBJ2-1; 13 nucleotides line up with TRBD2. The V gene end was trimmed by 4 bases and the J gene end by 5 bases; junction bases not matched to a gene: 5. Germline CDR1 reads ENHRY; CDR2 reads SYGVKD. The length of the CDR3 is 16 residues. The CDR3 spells CAISVLAGGPDNEQFF. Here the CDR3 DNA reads TGTGCCATCAGTGTACTAGCGGGGGGGCCGGACAATGAGCAGTTCTTC.

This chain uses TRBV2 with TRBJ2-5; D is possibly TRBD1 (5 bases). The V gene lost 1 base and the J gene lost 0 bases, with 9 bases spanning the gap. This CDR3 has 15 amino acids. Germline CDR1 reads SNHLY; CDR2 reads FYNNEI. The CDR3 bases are TGTGCCAGCAGTGAAGGGTGGGGCTACCAAGAGACCCAGTACTTC. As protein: CASSEGWGYQETQYF. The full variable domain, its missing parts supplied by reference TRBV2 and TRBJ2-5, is EPEVTQTPSHQVTQMGQEVILRCVPISNHLYFYWYRQILGQKVEFLVSFYNNEISEKSEIFDDQFSVERPDGSNFTLKIRSTKLEDSAMYFCASSEGWGYQETQYFGPGTRLLVL.

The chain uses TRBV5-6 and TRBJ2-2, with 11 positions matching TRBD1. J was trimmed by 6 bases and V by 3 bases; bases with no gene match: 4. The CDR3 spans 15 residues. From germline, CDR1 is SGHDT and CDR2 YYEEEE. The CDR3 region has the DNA TGTGCCAGCAGCTACGGGACAGGGGGGGCCGGGGAGCTGTTTTTT. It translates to CASSYGTGGAGELFF. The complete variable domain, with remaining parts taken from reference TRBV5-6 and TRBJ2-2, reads DAGVTQSPTHLIKTRGQQVTLRCSPKSGHDTVSWYQQALGQGPQFIFQYYEEEERQRGNFPDRFSGHQFPNYSSELNVNALLLGDSALYLCASSYGTGGAGELFFGEGSRLTVL.

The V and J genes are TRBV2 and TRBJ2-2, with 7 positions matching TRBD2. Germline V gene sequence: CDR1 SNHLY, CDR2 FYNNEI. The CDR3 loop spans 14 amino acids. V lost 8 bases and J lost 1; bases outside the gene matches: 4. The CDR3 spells CASGGEVNTGELFF. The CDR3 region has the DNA TGTGCCAGCGGGGGGGAAGTGAACACCGGGGAGCTGTTTTTT.

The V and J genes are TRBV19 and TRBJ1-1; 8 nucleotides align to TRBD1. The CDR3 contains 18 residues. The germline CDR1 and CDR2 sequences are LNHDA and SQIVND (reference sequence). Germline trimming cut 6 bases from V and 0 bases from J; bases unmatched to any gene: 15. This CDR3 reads CASSPHPGTGLLNTEAFF. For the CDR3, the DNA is TGTGCCAGTAGCCCCCACCCTGGGACAGGCCTGCTGAACACTGAAGCTTTCTTT.

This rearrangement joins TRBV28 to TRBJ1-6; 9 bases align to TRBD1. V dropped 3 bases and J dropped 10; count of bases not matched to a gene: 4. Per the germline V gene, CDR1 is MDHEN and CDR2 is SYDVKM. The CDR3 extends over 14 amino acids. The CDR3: CASSLGTGTSPLHF. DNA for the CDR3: TGTGCCAGCAGTTTGGGGACAGGGACCTCACCCCTCCACTTT.

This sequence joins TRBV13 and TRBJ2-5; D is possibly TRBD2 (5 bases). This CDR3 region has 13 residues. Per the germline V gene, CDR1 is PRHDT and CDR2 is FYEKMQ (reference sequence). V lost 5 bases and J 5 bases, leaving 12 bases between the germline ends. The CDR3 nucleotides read TGTGCCAGCAGCGCCGCCGGGGTTGAGACCCAGTACTTC. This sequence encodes CASSAAGVETQYF.

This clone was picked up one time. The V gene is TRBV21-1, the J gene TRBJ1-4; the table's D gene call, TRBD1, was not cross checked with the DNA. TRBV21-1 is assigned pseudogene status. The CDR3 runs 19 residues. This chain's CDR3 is CASSIRRQGFSATNEKLFF. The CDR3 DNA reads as TGTGCCAGCAGCATCAGAAGACAGGGATTTTCTGCAACTAATGAAAAACTGTTTTTT.